This T cell receptor (beta chain) comes out of a study of shared clonotypes between healthy human individuals. Study-wide results and caveats: Clonotypes that were shared across a handful of donors made up approximately 5% of naive CD4 clonotypes. What rarefaction showed was incomplete sorted-subset sequencing despite large depth. Estimated clonotype richness was generally higher in naive than memory subsets.

TCRdb keeps only in-frame clones here, not all; method: immunoSEQ multiplex PCR. The sample shows about 2 million clones, approximately 94% of them seen only once. About this clone: What it binds is not known.

The germline V gene encodes CDR1 SGHTA and CDR2 FQGNSA. The CDR3 runs 16 residues. Trimming shortened V by 5 bases and J by 2 bases, and 15 bases separated the two germline ends. Terminally differentiated effector memory CD45RA+ cells were excluded by CCR7 positive selection of CD45RO-negative cells. All participating donors were Caucasian adults from Nashville, Tennessee. V usage is TRBV7-2 and J usage is TRBJ2-2; D is possibly TRBD2 (7 bases). The TCR was taken from a man younger than 35 in good health. The specimen sequenced was naive CD8+ T cells sorted from blood. As DNA, the CDR3 is TGTGCCAGCAGCCCAGTGGGGGGGGCTAACACCGGGGAGCTGTTTTTT. It yields the protein CASSPVGGANTGELFF.